Below, 29 T cell receptor beta chains from the same sample are listed, as sequenced in a study of T-cell memory formation after mild COVID-19 (dated by TCRdb to the early 2020s). Library construction relied on 5' RACE. The run used an Illumina NovaSeq 6000. TCRdb redid the processing of the public reads, applying fastp at Q25 and MiXCR, and retained in-frame beta chains. All rows with the same CDR3 protein become a single entry with the most common DNA and genes. The sample profile shows about 300,000 distinct CDR3 sequences; 19% of them were found once. The ten largest clones take up under 25% of the sample. Sequenced sample: PBMCs or a T cell subset sorted from them (not recorded which). All receptors derive from a man younger than 35 who had mild COVID-19 (a few samples of this study predate the infection). The sample titles of this study are shuffled in the database, so cell type and time point are left out; the donor was told from shared clones.

The table lists this clonotype with a few counts. The V call is TRBV7-9, the J call TRBJ2-6; D is uncertain. CDR1 and CDR2 from the germline V gene are SEHNR and FQNEAQ (reference sequence). V lost 5 bases, J lost 3 bases, and 5 bases lay in between. The CDR3 sequence is 13 residues long. In nucleotides, the CDR3 is TGTGCCAGCAGCCCCAATGGGGCCAACGTCCTGACTTTC. Its translation is CASSPNGANVLTF.

The chain is built from TRBV20-1 and TRBJ2-3; TRBD1 might be the D (5 bases). The CDR3 has 13 residues. CDR1 and CDR2 from the germline V gene are DFQATT and SNEGSKA (reference sequence). Trimming removed 3 bases from V and 0 bases from J, with 7 bases in between. The CDR3 DNA sequence: TGCAGTGCTAGGGACACTAGCACAGATACGCAGTATTTT. Translation: CSARDTSTDTQYF.

This clonotype came up once. The chain has TRBV5-1 and TRBJ1-6; maybe TRBD1 (6 bases). In germline, CDR1 is SGHRS, CDR2 YFSETQ. The V gene lost 1 base and the J gene lost 5 bases, with 10 bases spanning the gap. The CDR3 is made up of 15 amino acids. As DNA, the CDR3 is TGCGCCAGCAGCTTGTCAGGGGCGGATAATTCACCCCTCCACTTT. Encoded protein: CASSLSGADNSPLHF.

At least ten counts were recorded for this clonotype. This chain connects TRBV20-1 to TRBJ2-7; maybe TRBD2 (6 bases). The germline V and J ends were trimmed by 6 bases and 5 bases, with 14 bases remaining between them. From germline, CDR1 is DFQATT and CDR2 SNEGSKA (reference sequence). The CDR3 has 12 amino acids. CDR3 region: CSAGRGTNEQYV. CDR3 coding DNA: TGCAGTGCCGGACGGGGGACGAACGAGCAGTACGTC.

The V and J genes are TRBV5-1 and TRBJ1-3, with D unclear. The CDR3 is 13 residues long. Trimming took 1 base from V and 4 from J, leaving 6 bases between them. Germline V lookup: CDR1 SGHRS, CDR2 YFSETQ. CDR3 region: CASSLLDGNTIYF. In DNA form, the CDR3 reads TGCGCCAGCAGCTTGTTGGACGGAAACACCATATATTTT.

This clonotype was detected many times. The J gene is TRBJ1-5, the V gene TRBV20-1; 11 bases are shared with TRBD1. V lost 5 bases to trimming and J lost 9 bases; unmatched junction nucleotides: 18. CDR1 is DFQATT, CDR2 SNEGSKA, per germline (reference sequence). The CDR3 spans 17 residues. The DNA of the CDR3 is TGCAGTGCTCGGTTTGGTGTTTGGGGACAGGGGGTCCCGCCCCAGCATTTT. This gives the protein CSARFGVWGQGVPPQHF.

Written as DNA, the CDR3 is TGTGCCAGCAGTGACGGGGCGGTGAACACTGAAGCTTTCTTT. This translates into CASSDGAVNTEAFF. The chain links TRBV6-7 to TRBJ1-1, with D maybe TRBD1 (5 bases). TRBV6-7 is an open reading frame whose function is uncertain. V lost 5 bases to trimming and J lost 0 bases, with 10 bases between them. The CDR3 extends over 14 amino acids.

The J gene is TRBJ1-2, the V gene TRBV20-1; 8 positions agree with TRBD1. The CDR3 contains 15 residues. CDR1 is DFQATT, CDR2 SNEGSKA, per germline (reference sequence). The J segment lost 4 bases and the V segment lost 0 bases, leaving 7 bases of the junction unmatched. In DNA form, the CDR3 reads TGCAGTGCTAGAGATCTGGCAGGGACAGGCTATGGCTACACCTTC. Translating it yields CSARDLAGTGYGYTF.

In its sample, this clonotype was seen many times. This sequence joins TRBV20-1 and TRBJ1-2; 10 nucleotides align to TRBD1. The CDR3 contains 13 residues. V trimming: 4 bases; J trimming: 4 bases; junction bases outside the gene matches: 3. From germline, CDR1 is DFQATT and CDR2 SNEGSKA (reference sequence). The CDR3 nucleotides are TGCAGTGCTACGGGGACAGGGGCCTATGGCTACACCTTC. Protein: CSATGTGAYGYTF.

In this sample, this clonotype turned up a few times. The chain uses TRBV29-1 and TRBJ2-2; tentatively, D is TRBD2 (6 bases). The CDR3 is 16 amino acids. The ends were cut back, 5 bases at V and 0 bases at J, with 16 bases in the middle. Germline CDR1 and CDR2: SQVTM and ANQGSEA. Here the CDR3 reads CSVHNSGYANTGELFF. In DNA form, the CDR3 reads TGCAGCGTTCATAATAGCGGCTACGCGAACACCGGGGAGCTGTTTTTT.

This clonotype was counted a few times. The rearrangement joins TRBV10-2 to TRBJ2-1; 7 nucleotides align to TRBD1. The CDR3 contains 17 residues. The V segment lost 6 bases and the J segment 4 bases; nucleotides outside the gene matches: 15. Germline-derived CDR1 and CDR2 are WSHSY and SAAADI. CDR3 in DNA: TGCGCCAGCAGCCCAACCAGGGGGAAAGAGGGGTACAATGAGCAGTTCTTC. This sequence encodes CASSPTRGKEGYNEQFF.

This clonotype was detected a few times. The chain uses TRBV7-8 and TRBJ2-7; D might be TRBD1 (6 bases). Deletions cut 5 bases from V and 5 bases from J, with 19 bases between. Per the germline V gene, CDR1 is SGHVS and CDR2 is FQNEAQ. This CDR3 comprises 15 residues. CDR3 residues: CASSHHRVPRNEQYF. The DNA of the CDR3 is TGTGCCAGCAGCCACCACAGGGTCCCTCGGAACGAGCAGTACTTC.

In its sample, this clonotype was seen a few times. The chain links TRBV30 to TRBJ2-7; 10 bases agree with TRBD1. V lost 0 bases to trimming and J lost 2 bases; unmatched junction nucleotides: 4. The CDR3 is 15 amino acids. CDR1 and CDR2 from the germline V gene are GTSNPN and SVGIG (reference sequence). The DNA of the CDR3 is TGTGCCTGGAGTGTCCGAGGGACAGGGGCCTACGAGCAGTACTTC. It translates to CAWSVRGTGAYEQYF.

The V call is TRBV5-1, the J call TRBJ1-4; 7 bases agree with TRBD1. This CDR3 has 13 residues. Trimming removed 8 bases from V and 3 bases from J; junction bases left unmatched: 4. From germline, CDR1 is SGHRS and CDR2 YFSETQ. CDR3 residues: CASSGQPNEKLFF. The CDR3 DNA reads TGCGCCAGTTCGGGACAGCCTAATGAAAAACTGTTTTTT. Complete variable domain (other parts from reference TRBV5-1 and TRBJ1-4): KAGVTQTPRYLIKTRGQQVTLSCSPISGHRSVSWYQQTPGQGLQFLFEYFSETQRNKGNFPGRFSGRQFSNSRSEMNVSTLELGDSALYLCASSGQPNEKLFFGSGTQLSVL.

J is TRBJ1-3 and V is TRBV20-1; the match to TRBD1 covers 9 bases. The junction had 3 bases not matched to a gene; V was cut back by 4 bases and J by 2 bases. Germline V gives CDR1 DFQATT, CDR2 SNEGSKA (reference sequence). This CDR3 is 14 amino acids long. CDR3 in DNA: TGCAGTGCTACCCACAGGGGGCCTGGAAACACCATATATTTT. Amino acid sequence: CSATHRGPGNTIYF.

This chain links TRBV28 with TRBJ2-2; weak D call: TRBD1 (6 bases). The CDR3 has 16 residues. Germline V lookup: CDR1 MDHEN, CDR2 SYDVKM. Trimming pared 7 bases from V and 0 bases from J, leaving 15 bases between. The CDR3 is CASTTTGLANTGELFF. CDR3 bases: TGTGCCAGCACTACAACAGGGCTCGCGAACACCGGGGAGCTGTTTTTT.

The CDR3 reads CASSDAGSRTGELFF. CDR3 sequence (DNA): TGCGCCAGCAGTGACGCGGGATCTCGGACCGGGGAGCTGTTTTTT. The gene calls are TRBV10-1 and TRBJ2-2; D perhaps matches TRBD2 (6 bases). CDR1 is WNHNN and CDR2 is SYGVQD in the germline V gene (reference sequence). Trimming took 3 bases from V and 5 from J, leaving 13 bases between them. This CDR3 comprises 15 residues.

This clonotype has more than one count but fewer than ten. This chain links TRBV7-2 with TRBJ1-2, with D perhaps TRBD1 (5 bases). This CDR3 has 14 residues. Trimming took 3 bases from V and 8 from J, leaving 16 bases between them. CDR1 is SGHTA, CDR2 FQGNSA, per germline. CDR3 sequence reads: CASSLGEMLGGYTF. As DNA, the CDR3 is TGTGCCAGCAGCTTGGGGGAGATGTTAGGGGGCTACACCTTC. Variable domain in full (rest from reference TRBV7-2 and TRBJ1-2): GAGVSQSPSNKVTEKGKDVELRCDPISGHTALYWYRQSLGQGLEFLIYFQGNSAPDKSGLPSDRFSAERTGGSVSTLTIQRTQQEDSAVYLCASSLGEMLGGYTFGSGTRLTVV.

The V gene is TRBV20-1, the J gene TRBJ2-2; D not certain. Germline values: CDR1 DFQATT, CDR2 SNEGSKA (reference sequence). V was pared by 6 bases and J by 1 base, with 9 bases between. CDR3 length equals 13 residues. CDR3 loop: CSALPENTGELFF. The CDR3 region has the DNA TGCAGTGCCCTACCCGAGAACACCGGGGAGCTGTTTTTT.

The sample holds a few counts of this clonotype. CDR3 in DNA: TGTGCCAGCAGGGGGAGGGGGGGATGGACTGAAGCTTTCTTT. Translation: CASRGRGGWTEAFF. The chain joins TRBV6-5 to TRBJ1-1, with TRBD1 as a possible D gene (6 bases). Per the germline V gene, CDR1 is MNHEY and CDR2 is SVGAGI. The CDR3 covers 14 residues. Deletions cut 6 bases from V and 5 bases from J, with 16 bases between.

This chain joins TRBV18 and TRBJ2-7, with TRBD1 matching 9 bases. The CDR3 spans 15 residues. V shed 3 bases, J shed 6 bases, and the junction held 9 bases outside the gene matches. The germline gives CDR1 KGHSH, CDR2 LQKENI. CDR3 loop: CASSPSDRGQGEQYF. CDR3 DNA: TGTGCCAGCTCACCCTCGGACAGGGGACAGGGCGAGCAGTACTTC.

The chain uses TRBV7-2 and TRBJ1-2, with 10 nucleotides matching TRBD1. Germline CDR1 is SGHTA and CDR2 is FQGNSA. V trimming: 5 bases; J trimming: 5 bases; junction bases outside the gene matches: 5. There are 14 residues in the CDR3. CDR3 loop: CASSEWTGGYGYTF. DNA for the CDR3: TGTGCCAGCAGCGAATGGACAGGGGGTTATGGCTACACCTTC.

This clonotype was picked up one time. V and J are TRBV5-1 and TRBJ2-1, with D possibly called TRBD1 or TRBD2 (6 bases each). The CDR3 spans 15 residues. Trimming left V 4 bases short and J 9 bases short, with 20 bases between. From germline, CDR1 is SGHRS and CDR2 YFSETQ. The CDR3 reads CASSPGGQGTGEQFF. CDR3 sequence (DNA): TGCGCCAGCAGCCCCGGGGGCCAGGGTACGGGTGAGCAGTTCTTC.

This chain connects TRBV7-3 to TRBJ2-5; TRBD2 agrees at 7 bases. Germline V gene lookup returns CDR1 SGHTA and CDR2 FQGTGA. V gave up 3 bases and J gave up 3 bases; unmatched junction bases: 1. The CDR3 contains 13 residues. The CDR3 nucleotides are TGTGCCAGCAGCTTCCTAGCGGAAGAGACCCAGTACTTC. Translated: CASSFLAEETQYF. The variable domain in full, completed from reference TRBV7-3 and TRBJ2-5, reads GAGVSQTPSNKVTEKGKYVELRCDPISGHTALYWYRQSLGQGPEFLIYFQGTGAADDSGLPNDRFFAVRPEGSVSTLKIQRTERGDSAVYLCASSFLAEETQYFGPGTRLLVL.

The genes are TRBV20-1 and TRBJ2-7; 9 bases are a match to TRBD1. V lost 6 bases and J lost 0; bases outside the gene matches: 3. The CDR3 covers 13 residues. Looked up from germline, CDR1 is DFQATT and CDR2 is SNEGSKA (reference sequence). The CDR3 DNA reads as TGCAGTGCCAGGACAGGGGTCTCCTACGAGCAGTACTTC. This codes for CSARTGVSYEQYF.

This clonotype was counted only a few times. The chain is built from TRBV27 and TRBJ2-7; tentatively, D is TRBD2 (7 bases). CDR3 size: 15 residues. Trimming took 5 bases from V and 6 from J, leaving 20 bases between them. CDR1 is MNHEY and CDR2 is SMNVEV in the germline V gene (reference sequence). CDR3 protein: CASSPLRSGGLEQYF. The CDR3 bases are TGTGCCAGCAGTCCACTCCGCTCCGGGGGGCTCGAGCAGTACTTC.

This sequence joins TRBV15 and TRBJ2-5, with no clear D. CDR3 size: 15 residues. From germline, CDR1 is LNHNV and CDR2 YYDKDF (reference sequence). V shed 0 bases and J shed 2 bases, with 10 bases lying between them. CDR3 protein: CATSRDRTPQETQYF. As DNA, the CDR3 is TGTGCCACCAGCAGAGATCGGACCCCGCAAGAGACCCAGTACTTC.

This chain connects TRBV20-1 to TRBJ1-5; D unclear. Trimming pared 3 bases from V and 0 bases from J, leaving 9 bases between. The CDR3 is made up of 14 amino acids. The germline V gene encodes CDR1 DFQATT and CDR2 SNEGSKA (reference sequence). CDR3 nucleotide sequence: TGCAGTGCTAGTCTGGGAAATAGCAATCAGCCCCAGCATTTT. As protein: CSASLGNSNQPQHF.

The genes are TRBV6-5 and TRBJ2-2; tentative D call: TRBD2 (5 bases). CDR1 MNHEY and CDR2 SVGAGI come from the germline V gene. The germline V and J ends were trimmed by 7 bases and 3 bases, with 18 bases remaining between them. This CDR3 is 16 amino acids long. CDR3 protein: CASIPRPEDDTGELFF. CDR3 nucleotide sequence: TGTGCCAGCATTCCCCGGCCGGAGGACGACACCGGGGAGCTGTTTTTT.